The 14 T cell receptor beta chains below come from one sample, sequenced in a study of cytomegalovirus exposure and HLA in healthy donors. PCR was performed using 60 Vbeta and 13 Jbeta primers. TCRdb keeps only in-frame clones here, not all; method: immunoSEQ multiplex PCR. The table records under 200,000 clones, 82% of them present only once. The sequenced sample was PBMCs. The receptors shown here come from a woman between 18 and 30 years old in good health and CMV-seronegative.

This clone was observed a handful of times. This chain links TRBV6-1 with TRBJ1-5; the match to TRBD1 covers 8 bases. V gave up 6 bases and J gave up 2 bases; unmatched junction bases: 3. Germline lookup yields CDR1 MNHNS and CDR2 SASEGT. The CDR3 runs to 14 residues. For the CDR3, the DNA is TGTGCCAGCAGGGACAGGGCAGGCAATCAGCCCCAGCATTTT. This codes for CASRDRAGNQPQHF.

The rearrangement joins TRBV6-5 to TRBJ2-7; a weak D match, TRBD1 (5 bases). CDR1 and CDR2 from the germline V gene are MNHEY and SVGAGI. V lost 8 bases and J lost 4, with 18 bases in between. The CDR3 is 14 residues long. CDR3 protein: CASLTPIQAYEQYF. The CDR3 nucleotides are TGTGCCAGCCTTACCCCGATACAGGCATACGAGCAGTACTTC.

The chain carries TRBV27 and TRBJ2-3; the match to TRBD1 covers 8 bases. Germline lookup yields CDR1 MNHEY and CDR2 SMNVEV (reference sequence). The V gene end was trimmed by 6 bases and the J gene end by 1 base; junction bases not matched to a gene: 6. This CDR3 region has 15 residues. CDR3 residues: CASRLRTGRTDTQYF. The CDR3 nucleotides read TGTGCCAGCAGACTAAGGACAGGGCGCACAGATACGCAGTATTTT.

The CDR3, as DNA: TGTGCCAGCAGCGCCGGTGAGCGCCGGGGAATATATTTT. Translating it yields CASSAGERRGIYF. This chain connects TRBV11-3 to TRBJ1-3, with D hard to call. From germline, CDR1 is SGHNT and CDR2 YENEEA. The CDR3 length is 13 residues. Trimming stripped 5 bases from V and 13 bases from J, with 18 bases between.

The chain couples TRBV12-2 to TRBJ2-3; the table's D call, TRBD2, was not checked against the DNA. TRBV12-2 is a documented pseudogene. The CDR3 length is 17 residues. CDR3 sequence: CASRLLSGGPWTDTQYF. The CDR3 DNA sequence: TGTGCAAGTCGCTTACTTTCGGGAGGGCCGTGGACAGATACGCAGTATTTT.

V usage is TRBV29-1 and J usage is TRBJ2-3, with TRBD1 matching over 9 bases. The germline gives CDR1 SQVTM, CDR2 ANQGSEA. J gave up 5 bases and V 1 base, and 4 bases lay outside the gene matches. This CDR3 region has 14 residues. This chain's CDR3 is CSVEGTGGLDTQYF. The CDR3 nucleotides are TGCAGCGTTGAAGGTACAGGGGGCCTAGATACGCAGTATTTT.

The chain joins TRBV28 to TRBJ2-7, with 10 bases identical to TRBD1. The germline CDR1 and CDR2 sequences are MDHEN and SYDVKM. Losses at the gene ends were 5 bases for V and 2 bases for J; bases not matched to a gene: 9. This CDR3 spans 16 amino acids. CDR3 DNA: TGTGCCAGCAGTCGCCCGGGACAGGGGCTCGCCTACGAGCAGTACTTC. It is translated as CASSRPGQGLAYEQYF.

The chain employs TRBV6-5 and TRBJ2-2, with a possible D match to TRBD1 (5 bases). The CDR3 totals 15 residues. Trimming removed 0 bases from V and 5 bases from J, with 10 bases in between. Germline CDR1 MNHEY, CDR2 SVGAGI. DNA for the CDR3: TGTGCCAGCAGTTACTCGGGGCGTGGAACCGGGGAGCTGTTTTTT. It yields the protein CASSYSGRGTGELFF.

This chain links TRBV7-9 with TRBJ2-5; unclear D gene. Trimming removed 1 base from V and 2 bases from J, with 5 bases in between. There are 13 residues in the CDR3. Germline V gives CDR1 SEHNR, CDR2 FQNEAQ (reference sequence). CDR3 bases: TGTGCCAGCAGCTTAGACGCGCAAGAGACCCAGTACTTC. Protein product: CASSLDAQETQYF.

This clone was seen a single time. This chain links TRBV9 with TRBJ1-5, with TRBD1 matching over 7 bases. V trimming: 5 bases; J trimming: 2 bases; junction bases outside the gene matches: 1. In germline, CDR1 is SGDLS, CDR2 YYNGEE. This CDR3 has 13 residues. Here the CDR3 DNA reads TGTGCCAGCAGTGACAGGGGCAATCAGCCCCAGCATTTT. This sequence encodes CASSDRGNQPQHF.

The chain has TRBV10-2 and TRBJ1-2, with a possible D match to TRBD1 (5 bases). V lost 8 bases and J lost 0, with 13 bases in between. Germline V gene sequence: CDR1 WSHSY, CDR2 SAAADI. The CDR3 has 14 residues. The CDR3 here is CASLSGGSNYGYTF. In DNA form, the CDR3 reads TGCGCCAGCCTCAGCGGGGGATCTAACTATGGCTACACCTTC.

There are a few counts of this clone. V usage is TRBV2 and J usage is TRBJ1-4; tentatively, D is TRBD1 (5 bases). V lost 6 bases and J lost 8, with 16 bases in between. Germline V gene data show CDR1 as SNHLY and CDR2 as FYNNEI. There are 14 residues in the CDR3. The CDR3 region is CASRDGGFGEKLFF. The CDR3 coding sequence is TGTGCCAGCAGGGATGGGGGGTTCGGGGAAAAACTGTTTTTT.

The V gene is TRBV6-1, the J gene TRBJ2-6, with D tentatively TRBD1 (5 bases). This CDR3 is 18 amino acids long. Germline V gene data show CDR1 as MNHNS and CDR2 as SASEGT. Trimming shortened V by 2 bases and J by 0 bases, and 14 bases separated the two germline ends. CDR3 amino acids: CASSEPGRPYSGANVLTF. CDR3 sequence (DNA): TGTGCCAGCAGTGAACCAGGGCGACCCTACTCTGGGGCCAACGTCCTGACTTTC.

The chain has TRBV5-1 and TRBJ2-2, with a possible D match to TRBD1 (5 bases). The germline V gene encodes CDR1 SGHRS and CDR2 YFSETQ. Trimming stripped 0 bases from V and 1 base from J, with 7 bases between. The CDR3 sequence is 15 residues long. Here the CDR3 reads CASSLETGNTGELFF. Written as DNA, the CDR3 is TGCGCCAGCAGCTTGGAAACAGGGAACACCGGGGAGCTGTTTTTT. The full variable domain, in which reference TRBV5-1 and TRBJ2-2 provide the parts outside the CDR3, is KAGVTQTPRYLIKTRGQQVTLSCSPISGHRSVSWYQQTPGQGLQFLFEYFSETQRNKGNFPGRFSGRQFSNSRSEMNVSTLELGDSALYLCASSLETGNTGELFFGEGSRLTVL.